These 25 T cell receptor beta chains were all obtained from the same sample, sequenced in a study of blood T cell repertoires in COVID-19. Repertoires were generated with immunoSEQ multiplex PCR, while TCRdb's copy carries only in-frame clones and drops some. The repertoire holds 15,000 to 20,000 clones, with about four fifths as singletons. Sequencing was performed on peripheral blood. These TCRs come from a human donor in a cohort sampled during active COVID-19.

The chain is built from TRBV6-2 or TRBV6-3 and TRBJ2-7; no reliable D call. The CDR3 is 12 residues long. Trimming pared 5 bases from V and 6 bases from J, leaving 11 bases between. The germline V gene has CDR1 MNHEY and CDR2 SVGEGT. The CDR3 coding sequence is TGTGCCAGCAGTACCCTTACTTCCGAGCAGTACTTC. Its translation is CASSTLTSEQYF.

V and J are TRBV6-5 and TRBJ2-7, with unresolved D. This CDR3 spans 14 amino acids. Between the trimmed V and J ends, which lost 0 bases and 2 bases, there was a span of 8 bases. Germline V gives CDR1 MNHEY, CDR2 SVGAGI. CDR3 residues: CASSYSAAPYEQYF. CDR3 nucleotide sequence: TGTGCCAGCAGTTACTCGGCGGCCCCCTACGAGCAGTACTTC.

This chain uses TRBV19 with TRBJ1-2; TRBD1 agrees at 7 bases. V gave up 4 bases and J gave up 4 bases; unmatched junction bases: 3. The CDR3 totals 13 residues. Germline CDR1 reads LNHDA; CDR2 reads SQIVND (reference sequence). This CDR3 reads CASSRGQPYGYTF. CDR3 DNA sequence: TGTGCCAGTAGTAGGGGACAGCCCTATGGCTACACCTTC.

The J gene is TRBJ1-2, the V gene TRBV12-3 or TRBV12-4; D is unresolved. The CDR3 is made up of 12 amino acids. Trimming stripped 6 bases from V and 4 bases from J, with 9 bases between. CDR3 sequence reads: CASRGGSYGYTF. The CDR3 DNA is TGTGCCAGCAGAGGAGGGAGCTATGGCTACACCTTC.

This chain joins TRBV5-1 and TRBJ2-3, with a possible D match to TRBD2 (5 bases). V lost 4 bases, J lost 3 bases, and 12 bases lay in between. Germline V gene data show CDR1 as SGHRS and CDR2 as YFSETQ. The CDR3 has 14 amino acids. Here the CDR3 reads CASSPAGVTDTQYF. Written as DNA, the CDR3 is TGCGCCAGCAGCCCCGCGGGCGTGACAGATACGCAGTATTTT.

The rearrangement links TRBV2 to TRBJ1-1, with 7 bases that match TRBD1. Germline trimming cut 6 bases from V and 5 bases from J; bases unmatched to any gene: 9. The CDR3 extends over 14 amino acids. The germline CDR1 and CDR2 sequences are SNHLY and FYNNEI. DNA for the CDR3: TGTGCCAGCAGAGAGGGACAGTCGTGGACTGAAGCTTTCTTT. Translated, it gives CASREGQSWTEAFF.

This clone is labeled medium-sized. This chain joins TRBV9 and TRBJ2-7, with 9 bases matching TRBD2. The germline V gene encodes CDR1 SGDLS and CDR2 YYNGEE. There are 14 residues in the CDR3. Germline trimming cut 4 bases from V and 2 bases from J; bases unmatched to any gene: 4. CDR3 in amino acids: CASSPSGGTYEQYF. The CDR3 DNA reads TGTGCCAGCAGCCCCAGCGGGGGGACCTACGAGCAGTACTTC.

This clone was picked up one time. The gene calls are TRBV11-2 and TRBJ2-3, with TRBD2 identical over 7 bases. The CDR3 sequence is 16 residues long. V lost 1 base and J lost 0; bases outside the gene matches: 4. The germline V gene encodes CDR1 SGHAT and CDR2 FQNNGV. CDR3 loop: CASSLVGGGSTDTQYF. In DNA, the CDR3 is TGTGCCAGCAGCTTAGTGGGGGGGGGAAGCACAGATACGCAGTATTTT.

The count of this clone is one. The V call is TRBV2, the J call TRBJ2-1; the D gene is possibly TRBD2 (7 bases). Trimming shortened V by 9 bases and J by 6 bases, and 9 bases separated the two germline ends. CDR1 is SNHLY and CDR2 is FYNNEI in the germline V gene. The CDR3 has 11 residues. The chain's CDR3 is CARGGLNEQFF. In DNA form, the CDR3 reads TGTGCCAGGGGGGGGCTCAATGAGCAGTTCTTC.

This clone has just a few counts. This rearrangement joins TRBV3-1 (or the pseudogene TRBV3-2) to TRBJ1-6; D unclear. Germline CDR1 and CDR2: LGHDT and YNNKEL (reference sequence). This CDR3 has 14 residues. The germline V and J ends were trimmed by 1 base and 9 bases, with 10 bases remaining between them. The CDR3 sequence: CASSQGGIASPLHF. CDR3 DNA: TGTGCCAGCAGCCAAGGAGGGATAGCTTCACCCCTCCACTTT.

The chain combines TRBV3-1 (or the pseudogene TRBV3-2) with TRBJ2-7; 7 nucleotides line up with TRBD2. This CDR3 has 15 residues. J gave up 2 bases and V 3 bases, and 7 bases lay outside the gene matches. In germline, CDR1 is LGHDT, CDR2 YNNKEL (reference sequence). The CDR3 DNA is TGTGCCAGCAGCCAGGAACTAGCGACACCCTACGAGCAGTACTTC. This encodes CASSQELATPYEQYF.

The chain combines TRBV19 with TRBJ1-6, with D hard to call. The CDR3 has 14 residues. Trimming pared 3 bases from V and 7 bases from J, leaving 10 bases between. CDR1 is LNHDA and CDR2 is SQIVND in the germline V gene (reference sequence). The DNA for the CDR3 is TGTGCCAGTAGTATCGGGATGAGAAATTCACCCCTCCACTTT. Residues: CASSIGMRNSPLHF.

This chain links TRBV30 with TRBJ1-2; D call uncertain. Germline V lookup: CDR1 GTSNPN, CDR2 SVGIG (reference sequence). This CDR3 comprises 13 residues. The V gene lost 7 bases and the J gene lost 0 bases, with 12 bases spanning the gap. CDR3 nucleotide sequence: TGTGCCTCCAGCACCGGGACTAACTATGGCTACACCTTC. This translates into CASSTGTNYGYTF.

The chain employs TRBV11-2 and TRBJ2-5; 9 bases fit TRBD2. Germline V gene lookup returns CDR1 SGHAT and CDR2 FQNNGV. With V trimmed by 4 bases and J by 6 bases, 15 bases remained unmatched. The CDR3 totals 17 residues. CDR3 protein: CASSSQSVVSGSQTQYF. The CDR3 bases are TGTGCCAGCAGCTCCCAGAGTGTAGTTAGCGGGAGTCAGACCCAGTACTTC. Full variable domain (outside the CDR3, taken from reference TRBV11-2 and TRBJ2-5): EAGVAQSPRYKIIEKRQSVAFWCNPISGHATLYWYQQILGQGPKLLIQFQNNGVVDDSQLPKDRFSAERLKGVDSTLKIQPAKLEDSAVYLCASSSQSVVSGSQTQYFGPGTRLLVL.

CDR3 sequence: CASSTGQGNTEAFF. The CDR3 bases are TGTGCCAGCAGCACCGGACAGGGGAACACTGAAGCTTTCTTT. This chain connects TRBV11-3 to TRBJ1-1; 8 positions match TRBD1. The CDR3 is 14 amino acids. V was pared by 5 bases and J by 1 base, with 3 bases of the junction left unmatched. Per the germline V gene, CDR1 is SGHNT and CDR2 is YENEEA.

V is TRBV19 and J is TRBJ1-2, with D tentatively TRBD1 (6 bases). CDR1 and CDR2 (germline): LNHDA, SQIVND (reference sequence). Trimming cost V 6 bases and J 2 bases, with 16 bases left between them. There are 15 residues in the CDR3. The CDR3 protein is CASSFTGTGNYGYTF. The CDR3 DNA reads TGTGCCAGTAGCTTCACAGGGACGGGAAACTATGGCTACACCTTC.

This chain joins TRBV4-3 and TRBJ1-6; TRBD1 matches 8 bases. Germline V lookup: CDR1 LGHNA, CDR2 YSLEER. The CDR3 loop spans 12 amino acids. Trimming cost V 1 base and J 14 bases; bases outside gene matches: 1. CDR3 residues: CASSQGTGSLHF. DNA for the CDR3: TGCGCCAGCAGCCAAGGGACAGGGTCCCTCCACTTT.

This clone was observed once. The V call is TRBV5-4, the J call TRBJ1-2; the match to TRBD1 covers 10 bases. The V segment lost 4 bases and the J segment 3 bases; nucleotides outside the gene matches: 12. The CDR3 has 17 amino acids. Germline values: CDR1 SGHNT, CDR2 YYREEE (reference sequence). CDR3 protein: CASSRPGQGILDYGYTF. CDR3 DNA: TGTGCCAGCAGCAGACCGGGACAGGGGATATTGGACTATGGCTACACCTTC.

CDR3 in DNA: TGTGCCAGCAGCCAAGCGGACAGGGGCAGCACGGGGAGGGAGCAGTACTTC. Protein product: CASSQADRGSTGREQYF. The chain couples TRBV3-1 (or the pseudogene TRBV3-2) to TRBJ2-7; 9 nucleotides align to TRBD1. The CDR3 extends over 17 amino acids. V trimming: 1 base; J trimming: 7 bases; junction bases outside the gene matches: 14. Germline V gene sequence: CDR1 LGHDT, CDR2 YNNKEL (reference sequence).

This chain joins TRBV5-1 and TRBJ1-1; D possibly corresponds to TRBD1 (5 bases). The CDR3 extends over 15 amino acids. Germline loops: CDR1 SGHRS, CDR2 YFSETQ. V was cut by 4 bases and J by 1 base, with 14 bases left in between. CDR3 nucleotides: TGCGCCAGCAGCCCTGCGGTAGGGGCGAACACTGAAGCTTTCTTT. It codes for CASSPAVGANTEAFF.

This clone came up a few times. The rearrangement uses TRBV7-8 and TRBJ2-1, with a possible D match to TRBD2 (5 bases). The CDR3 length is 15 residues. The V gene's germline CDR1 is SGHVS and CDR2 FQNEAQ. V was pared by 2 bases and J by 8 bases, with 16 bases between. CDR3 residues: CASSLSSPGSDEQFF. CDR3 coding DNA: TGTGCCAGCAGCTTATCCTCCCCCGGTAGCGATGAGCAGTTCTTC. The full variable domain, rest sourced from reference TRBV7-8 and TRBJ2-1, is GAGVSQSPRYKVAKRGQDVALRCDPISGHVSLFWYQQALGQGPEFLTYFQNEAQLDKSGLPSDRFFAERPEGSVSTLKIQRTQQEDSAVYLCASSLSSPGSDEQFFGPGTRLTVL.

The chain carries TRBV7-9 and TRBJ2-4; D is possibly TRBD1 (5 bases). Per the germline V gene, CDR1 is SEHNR and CDR2 is FQNEAQ (reference sequence). The CDR3 covers 14 residues. V was trimmed by 6 bases and J by 0 bases, leaving 9 bases between them. CDR3 region: CASSDSLAKNIQYF. The CDR3 DNA reads as TGTGCCAGCAGTGACAGTTTAGCCAAAAACATTCAGTACTTC.

V is TRBV7-9 and J is TRBJ2-7; 8 bases align to TRBD1. After removal of 3 bases from V and 7 bases from J, the junction contained 8 bases not matched to a gene. Per germline, CDR1 SEHNR and CDR2 FQNEAQ (reference sequence). CDR3 length equals 14 residues. The CDR3 region is CASSFRGRIREQYF. As DNA, the CDR3 is TGTGCCAGCAGCTTCAGGGGGCGGATTCGGGAGCAGTACTTC. The full variable domain, rest sourced from reference TRBV7-9 and TRBJ2-7, is DTGVSQNPRHKITKRGQNVTFRCDPISEHNRLYWYRQTLGQGPEFLTYFQNEAQLEKSRLLSDRFSAERPKGSFSTLEIQRTEQGDSAMYLCASSFRGRIREQYFGPGTRLTVT.

Here the CDR3 DNA reads TGCGCCAGCAGCCGGATAAGCGGGGGGTTTCCCCATGAGCAGTTCTTC. Residues: CASSRISGGFPHEQFF. The V gene is TRBV4-3, the J gene TRBJ2-1, with TRBD2 matching 9 bases. The length of the CDR3 is 16 residues. After removal of 4 bases from V and 8 bases from J, the junction contained 12 bases not matched to a gene. CDR1 LGHNA and CDR2 YSLEER come from the germline V gene.

The genes are TRBV5-1 and TRBJ1-1, with 7 bases that match TRBD1. Germline V lookup: CDR1 SGHRS, CDR2 YFSETQ. With 0 bases clipped from V and 1 base from J, the junction kept 9 bases outside the gene matches. The length of the CDR3 is 17 residues. The CDR3 loop reads CASSLDDSGQSNTEAFF. The CDR3 nucleotides are TGCGCCAGCAGCTTGGACGATTCGGGACAGTCGAACACTGAAGCTTTCTTT.